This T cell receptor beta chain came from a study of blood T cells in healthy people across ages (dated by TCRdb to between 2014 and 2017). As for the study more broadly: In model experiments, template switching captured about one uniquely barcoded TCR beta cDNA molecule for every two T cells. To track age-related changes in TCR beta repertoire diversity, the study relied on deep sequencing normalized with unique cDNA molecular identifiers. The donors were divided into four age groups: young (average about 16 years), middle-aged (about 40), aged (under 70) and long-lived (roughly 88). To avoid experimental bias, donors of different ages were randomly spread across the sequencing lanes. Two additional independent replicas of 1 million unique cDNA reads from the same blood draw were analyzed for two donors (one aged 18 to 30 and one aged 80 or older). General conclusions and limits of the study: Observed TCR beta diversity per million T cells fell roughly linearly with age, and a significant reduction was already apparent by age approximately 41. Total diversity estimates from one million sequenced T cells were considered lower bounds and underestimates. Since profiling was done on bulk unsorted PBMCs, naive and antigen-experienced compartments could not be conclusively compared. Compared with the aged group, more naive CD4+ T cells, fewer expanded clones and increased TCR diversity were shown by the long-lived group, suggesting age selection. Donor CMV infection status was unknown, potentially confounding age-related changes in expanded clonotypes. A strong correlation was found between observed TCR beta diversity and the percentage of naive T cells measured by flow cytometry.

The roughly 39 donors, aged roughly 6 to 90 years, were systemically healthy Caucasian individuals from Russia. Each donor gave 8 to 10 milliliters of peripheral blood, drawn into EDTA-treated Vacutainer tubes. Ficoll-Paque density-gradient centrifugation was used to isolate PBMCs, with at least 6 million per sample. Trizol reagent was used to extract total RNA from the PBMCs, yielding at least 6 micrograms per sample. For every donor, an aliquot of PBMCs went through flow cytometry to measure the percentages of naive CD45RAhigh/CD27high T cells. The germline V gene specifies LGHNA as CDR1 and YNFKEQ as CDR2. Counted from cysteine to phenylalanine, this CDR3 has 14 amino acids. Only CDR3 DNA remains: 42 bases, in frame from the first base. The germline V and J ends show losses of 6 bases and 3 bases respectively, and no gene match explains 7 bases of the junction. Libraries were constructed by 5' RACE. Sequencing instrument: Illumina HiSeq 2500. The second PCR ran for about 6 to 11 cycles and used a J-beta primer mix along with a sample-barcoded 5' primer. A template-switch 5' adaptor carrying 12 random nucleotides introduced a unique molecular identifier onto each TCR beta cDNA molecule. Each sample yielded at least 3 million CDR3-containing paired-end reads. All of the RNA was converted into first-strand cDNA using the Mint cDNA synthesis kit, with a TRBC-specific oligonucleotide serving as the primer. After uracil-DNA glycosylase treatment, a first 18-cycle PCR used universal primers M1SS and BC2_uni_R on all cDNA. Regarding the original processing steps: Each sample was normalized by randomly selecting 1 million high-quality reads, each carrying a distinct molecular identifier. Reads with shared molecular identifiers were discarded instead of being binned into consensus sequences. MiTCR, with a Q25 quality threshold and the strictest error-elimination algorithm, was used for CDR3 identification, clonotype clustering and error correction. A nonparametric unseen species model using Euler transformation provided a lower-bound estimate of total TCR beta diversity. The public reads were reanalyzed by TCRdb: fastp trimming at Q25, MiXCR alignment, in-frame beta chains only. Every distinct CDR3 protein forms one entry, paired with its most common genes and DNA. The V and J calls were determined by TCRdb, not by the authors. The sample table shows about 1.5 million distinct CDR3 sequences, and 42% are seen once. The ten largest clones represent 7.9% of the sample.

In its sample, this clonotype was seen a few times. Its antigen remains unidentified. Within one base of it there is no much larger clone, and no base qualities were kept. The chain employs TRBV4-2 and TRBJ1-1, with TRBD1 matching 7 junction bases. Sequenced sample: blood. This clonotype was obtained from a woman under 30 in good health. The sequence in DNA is TGTGCCAGCAGTCGACCTACAGGGGACACTGAAGCTTTCTTT. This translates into CASSRPTGDTEAFF.